This entry features one TCR beta chain sequence. Its recognized antigen is unknown. Base-call qualities are not available, and no considerably larger clone is one nucleotide away. The CDR3 runs 15 residues from the cysteine to the phenylalanine. Here the CDR3 DNA is all that survives: 45 bases in frame from base 1. The CDR1 and CDR2 encoded by the germline V gene (reference sequence) are LNHDA and SQIVND. Trimming removed 2 bases from V and 0 bases from J, leaving 10 bases between the germline ends. The sample originates from a study of lymphopenia after photon versus proton radiotherapy (dated by TCRdb to between 2018 and 2021). Concerning the study at large: The study compared the immunological effects of photon versus proton radiation therapy in patients with gastrointestinal tumors who developed high-grade lymphopenia. The cohort included under 25 patients with gastrointestinal tumors who developed lymphopenia after receiving either photon or proton therapy. The goal of the study was to describe how the two radiation modalities differ in their effects on the immune system.

Libraries were constructed by the immunoSEQ multiplex PCR assay. Deep sequencing of rearranged TCR beta loci, alongside multiparametric flow cytometry, was used to profile T cell repertoires. Not all clones reach the TCRdb copy of this immuneACCESS table, which keeps in-frame sequences only. Checked studies attribute under half of the gap to unresolved V genes and leave the rest unexplained. The sample table contains over 35,000 clones; only one count was recorded for about 86% of them. The top ten constitute 9% to 12% of the sample. Here is what the overall study found, with its caveats: The survival association was examined only in patients who died, and the authors described better survival with proton therapy as a possibility, not as a demonstrated result. After the lymphocyte count nadir, repertoires from photon-treated patients showed oligoclonal expansion, particularly of CD8+ Temra cells, and this expansion drove the decline in diversity. Proton-treated patients stayed relatively stable during treatment, while photon-treated patients lost naive T cells and TCR diversity and gained effector/memory populations. Across the cohort, a larger post-nadir drop in TCR diversity was inversely correlated with overall survival time among patients who died.

This receptor was taken from a woman aged 65 to 85 with pancreatic cancer. Some clones in this sample may be carry-over from other donors' samples. This receptor chain uses TRBV19 and TRBJ1-1; the D gene assignment is ambiguous. Sequencing was performed on peripheral blood, taken from a patient treated with proton-based radiotherapy. The CDR3 corresponds to CASSISRTVNTEAFF. The nucleotide sequence is TGTGCCAGTAGTATATCCAGGACGGTGAACACTGAAGCTTTCTTT.